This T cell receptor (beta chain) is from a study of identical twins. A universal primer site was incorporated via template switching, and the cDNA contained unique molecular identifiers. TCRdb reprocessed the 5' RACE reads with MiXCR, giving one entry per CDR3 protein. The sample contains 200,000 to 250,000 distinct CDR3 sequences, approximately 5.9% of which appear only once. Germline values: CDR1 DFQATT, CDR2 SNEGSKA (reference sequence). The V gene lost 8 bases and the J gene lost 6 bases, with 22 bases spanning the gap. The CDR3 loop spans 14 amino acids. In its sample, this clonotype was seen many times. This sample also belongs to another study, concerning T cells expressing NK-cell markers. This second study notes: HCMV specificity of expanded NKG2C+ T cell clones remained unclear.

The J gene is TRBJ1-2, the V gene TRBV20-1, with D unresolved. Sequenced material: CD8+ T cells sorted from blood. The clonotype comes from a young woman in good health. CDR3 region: CSKMPFSLLDGYTF. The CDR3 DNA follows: TGCAGTAAGATGCCCTTTTCCCTATTGGATGGCTACACCTTC.